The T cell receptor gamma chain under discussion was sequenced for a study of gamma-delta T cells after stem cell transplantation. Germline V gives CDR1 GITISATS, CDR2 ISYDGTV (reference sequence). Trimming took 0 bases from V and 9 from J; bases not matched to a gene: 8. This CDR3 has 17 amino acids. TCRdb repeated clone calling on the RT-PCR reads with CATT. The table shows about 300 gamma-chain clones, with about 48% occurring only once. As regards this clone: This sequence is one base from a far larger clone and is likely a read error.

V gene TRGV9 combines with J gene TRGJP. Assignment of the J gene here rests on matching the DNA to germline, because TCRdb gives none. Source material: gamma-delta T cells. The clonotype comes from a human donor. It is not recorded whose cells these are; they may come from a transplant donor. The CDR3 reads CALWEVVRGLGKKIKVF. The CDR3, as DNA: TGTGCCTTGTGGGAGGTGGTAAGGGGGTTGGGCAAAAAAATCAAGGTATTT.